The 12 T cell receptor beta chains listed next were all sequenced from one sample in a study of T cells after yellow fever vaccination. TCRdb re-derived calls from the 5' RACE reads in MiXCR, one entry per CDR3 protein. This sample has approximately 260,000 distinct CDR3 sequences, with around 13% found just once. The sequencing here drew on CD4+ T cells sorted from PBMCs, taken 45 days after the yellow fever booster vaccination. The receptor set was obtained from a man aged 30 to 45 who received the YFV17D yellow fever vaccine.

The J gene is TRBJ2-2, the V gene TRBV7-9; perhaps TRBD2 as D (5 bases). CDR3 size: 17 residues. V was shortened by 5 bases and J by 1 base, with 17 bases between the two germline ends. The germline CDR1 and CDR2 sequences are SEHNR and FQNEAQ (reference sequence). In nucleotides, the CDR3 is TGTGCCAGCAGCCTTGCAAGGGTCGAGGGGAACACCGGGGAGCTGTTTTTT. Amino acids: CASSLARVEGNTGELFF.

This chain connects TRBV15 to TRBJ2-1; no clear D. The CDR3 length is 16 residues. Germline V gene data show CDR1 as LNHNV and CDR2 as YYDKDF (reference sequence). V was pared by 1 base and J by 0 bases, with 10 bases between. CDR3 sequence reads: CATSRVVRTSYNEQFF. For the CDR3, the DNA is TGTGCCACCAGCAGAGTAGTCAGGACCTCCTACAATGAGCAGTTCTTC.

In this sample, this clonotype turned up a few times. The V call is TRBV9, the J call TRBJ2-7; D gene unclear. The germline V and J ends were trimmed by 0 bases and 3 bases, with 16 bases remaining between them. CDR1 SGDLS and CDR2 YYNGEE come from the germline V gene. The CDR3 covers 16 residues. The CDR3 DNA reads TGTGCCAGCAGCGTAGTAGGGCAGGAGCCTCTCTACGAGCAGTACTTC. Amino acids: CASSVVGQEPLYEQYF. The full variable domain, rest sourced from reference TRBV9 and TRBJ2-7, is DSGVTQTPKHLITATGQRVTLRCSPRSGDLSVYWYQQSLDQGLQFLIQYYNGEERAKGNILERFSAQQFPDLHSELNLSSLELGDSALYFCASSVVGQEPLYEQYFGPGTRLTVT.

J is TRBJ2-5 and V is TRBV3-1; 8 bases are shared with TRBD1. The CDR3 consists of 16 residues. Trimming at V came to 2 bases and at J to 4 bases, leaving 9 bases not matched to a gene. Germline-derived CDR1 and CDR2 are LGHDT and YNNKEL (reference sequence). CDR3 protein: CASSQSHRGEGETQYF. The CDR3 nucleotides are TGTGCCAGCAGCCAATCCCACAGGGGGGAAGGAGAGACCCAGTACTTC.

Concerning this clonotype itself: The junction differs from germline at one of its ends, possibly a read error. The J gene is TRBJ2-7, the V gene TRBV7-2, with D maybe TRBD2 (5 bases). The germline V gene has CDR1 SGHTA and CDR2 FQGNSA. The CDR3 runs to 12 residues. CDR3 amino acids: CASSSRGSPLNF. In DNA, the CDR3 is TGTGCCAGCAGCTCCCGAGGGAGTCCTTTGAACTTC.

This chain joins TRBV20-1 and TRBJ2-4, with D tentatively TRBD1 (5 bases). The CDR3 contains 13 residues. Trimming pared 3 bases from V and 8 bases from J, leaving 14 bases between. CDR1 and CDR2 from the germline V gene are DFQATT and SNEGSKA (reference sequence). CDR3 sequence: CSASERGRHIQYF. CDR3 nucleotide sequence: TGCAGTGCTAGTGAAAGGGGTCGCCACATTCAGTACTTC.

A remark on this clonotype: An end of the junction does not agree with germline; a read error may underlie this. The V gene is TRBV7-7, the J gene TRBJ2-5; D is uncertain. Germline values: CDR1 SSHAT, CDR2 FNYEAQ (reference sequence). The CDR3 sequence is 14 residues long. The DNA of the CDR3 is TGTGCTAGCAGCTTAGACGTCACCCAAGAGACCCAGTACTTC. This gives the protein CASSLDVTQETQYF.

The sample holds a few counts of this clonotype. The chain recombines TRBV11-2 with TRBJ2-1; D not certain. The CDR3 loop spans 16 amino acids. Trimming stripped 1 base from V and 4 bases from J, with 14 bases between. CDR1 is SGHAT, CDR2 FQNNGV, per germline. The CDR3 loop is CASSLGLFFPYNEQFF. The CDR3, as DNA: TGTGCCAGCAGCTTAGGTTTATTCTTTCCGTACAATGAGCAGTTCTTC. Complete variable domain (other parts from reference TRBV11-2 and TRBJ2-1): EAGVAQSPRYKIIEKRQSVAFWCNPISGHATLYWYQQILGQGPKLLIQFQNNGVVDDSQLPKDRFSAERLKGVDSTLKIQPAKLEDSAVYLCASSLGLFFPYNEQFFGPGTRLTVL.

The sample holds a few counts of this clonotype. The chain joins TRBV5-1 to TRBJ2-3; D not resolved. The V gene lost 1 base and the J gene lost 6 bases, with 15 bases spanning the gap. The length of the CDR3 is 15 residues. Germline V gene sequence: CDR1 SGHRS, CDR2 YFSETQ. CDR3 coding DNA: TGCGCCAGCAGCTTGAGACTTCAACCGAGGGATACGCAGTATTTT. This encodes CASSLRLQPRDTQYF.

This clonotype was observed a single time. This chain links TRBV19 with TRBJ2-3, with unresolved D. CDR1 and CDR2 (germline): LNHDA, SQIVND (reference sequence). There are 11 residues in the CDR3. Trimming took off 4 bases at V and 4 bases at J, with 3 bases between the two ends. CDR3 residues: CASSTSDTQYF. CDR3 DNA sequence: TGTGCCAGTAGTACATCAGATACGCAGTATTTT.

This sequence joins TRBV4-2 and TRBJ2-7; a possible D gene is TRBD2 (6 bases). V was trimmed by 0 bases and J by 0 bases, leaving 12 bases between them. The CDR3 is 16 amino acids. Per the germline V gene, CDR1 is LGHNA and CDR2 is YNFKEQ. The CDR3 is CASSQEWAGSSYEQYF. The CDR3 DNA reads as TGTGCCAGCAGCCAAGAATGGGCGGGGAGCTCCTACGAGCAGTACTTC.

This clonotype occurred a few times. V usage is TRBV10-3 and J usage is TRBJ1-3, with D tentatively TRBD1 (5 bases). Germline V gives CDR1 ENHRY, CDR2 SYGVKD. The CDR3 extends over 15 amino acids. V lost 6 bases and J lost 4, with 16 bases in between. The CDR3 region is CAISSETGRGNTIYF. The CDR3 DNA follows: TGTGCCATCAGCTCCGAAACAGGCCGGGGAAACACCATATATTTT.